These 23 T cell receptor beta chains came from one sample sequenced in a study of Ad26.COV2.S vaccination and SARS-CoV-2 variants. Treatment of the sample: 19 received Ad26.COV2.S at low or high dose, single or two shots; about 5 received placebo; per-sample allocation not given. At day 63 after the first vaccine or placebo injection, samples were drawn. The repertoire was sequenced with immunoSEQ multiplex PCR; TCRdb's copy has only in-frame clones and lacks some. The sample includes 410,000 or so clones, roughly 90% seen only once; the top ten take 12%. This sample comprised peripheral blood, obtained in a trial of Ad26.COV2.S vaccine versus placebo. The source of these receptors is a person between 18 and 65 years old who received the Ad26.COV2.S COVID-19 vaccine or a placebo.

The gene calls are TRBV6-5 and TRBJ2-1, with 12 bases identical to TRBD2. Losses at the gene ends were 6 bases for V and 4 bases for J; bases not matched to a gene: 4. The CDR3 runs to 15 residues. The germline V gene has CDR1 MNHEY and CDR2 SVGAGI. DNA for the CDR3: TGTGCCAGCAGGCAAACTAGCGGGAGGTACAATGAGCAGTTCTTC. Residues: CASRQTSGRYNEQFF.

This chain connects TRBV7-9 to TRBJ2-7; the match to TRBD1 covers 8 bases. The ends lost 4 bases at V and 2 bases at J; junction bases unmatched: 7. Germline V gene lookup returns CDR1 SEHNR and CDR2 FQNEAQ (reference sequence). The CDR3 spans 15 residues. The CDR3 nucleotides are TGTGCCAGCAGCTCAGGACAGGGATACGCCTACGAGCAGTACTTC. It is translated as CASSSGQGYAYEQYF.

The chain employs TRBV30 and TRBJ2-7; D uncertain. In germline, CDR1 is GTSNPN, CDR2 SVGIG (reference sequence). The CDR3 runs to 16 residues. V dropped 1 base and J dropped 3 bases, with 19 bases sitting between them. The CDR3 reads CAWSAPADQLFYEQYF. CDR3 bases: TGTGCCTGGAGTGCGCCCGCGGACCAACTGTTCTACGAGCAGTACTTC.

This chain connects TRBV27 to TRBJ1-5; D call uncertain. V was clipped by 2 bases and J by 1 base, with 9 bases between them. This CDR3 spans 15 amino acids. Germline CDR1 is MNHEY and CDR2 is SMNVEV (reference sequence). In DNA, the CDR3 is TGTGCCAGCAGTTTAAATGGCCCGAGCAATCAGCCCCAGCATTTT. This translates into CASSLNGPSNQPQHF.

This chain uses TRBV10-3 with TRBJ1-3; D is ambiguous. V lost 2 bases and J lost 0, with 14 bases in between. CDR1 is ENHRY and CDR2 is SYGVKD in the germline V gene. The CDR3 runs 17 residues. CDR3 region: CAISEGKLRSSGNTIYF. CDR3 DNA: TGTGCCATCAGTGAGGGAAAGCTTAGGAGCTCTGGAAACACCATATATTTT.

This chain uses TRBV30 with TRBJ2-5; 10 bases match TRBD2. Germline values: CDR1 GTSNPN, CDR2 SVGIG (reference sequence). The J segment lost 7 bases and the V segment lost 2 bases, leaving 7 bases of the junction unmatched. The CDR3 covers 14 residues. The CDR3 DNA sequence: TGTGCCTGGAGTAATAGCGGGAGGCTGGGGACCCAGTACTTC. This sequence encodes CAWSNSGRLGTQYF.

J is TRBJ2-3 and V is TRBV5-1; 15 nucleotides match TRBD2. The CDR3 loop spans 19 amino acids. The V segment lost 4 bases and the J segment 0 bases; nucleotides outside the gene matches: 9. Germline CDR1 is SGHRS and CDR2 is YFSETQ. DNA for the CDR3: TGCGCCAGCAGCCCGGGACTAGCGGGAGGAGTCCTCAGCACAGATACGCAGTATTTT. This sequence encodes CASSPGLAGGVLSTDTQYF. Complete variable domain (other parts from reference TRBV5-1 and TRBJ2-3): KAGVTQTPRYLIKTRGQQVTLSCSPISGHRSVSWYQQTPGQGLQFLFEYFSETQRNKGNFPGRFSGRQFSNSRSEMNVSTLELGDSALYLCASSPGLAGGVLSTDTQYFGPGTRLTVL.

The rearrangement joins TRBV7-2 to TRBJ2-1; D ambiguous. CDR3 length: 18 amino acids. Germline V gene lookup returns CDR1 SGHTA and CDR2 FQGNSA. V lost 4 bases and J 0 bases, leaving 19 bases between the germline ends. The DNA of the CDR3 is TGTGCCAGCAGCTCTGCCCGTCCGCTAAGGCCCTCCTACAATGAGCAGTTCTTC. Translating gives CASSSARPLRPSYNEQFF.

The V and J genes are TRBV28 and TRBJ1-5; tentatively, D is TRBD1 (5 bases). Trimming removed 6 bases from V and 0 bases from J, with 15 bases in between. Germline V CDR1 and CDR2: MDHEN, SYDVKM. The CDR3 extends over 16 amino acids. The CDR3 DNA reads TGTGCCAGCAGGCTGCGTGAGGGGTCTAGCAATCAGCCCCAGCATTTT. This codes for CASRLREGSSNQPQHF.

The chain couples TRBV9 to TRBJ1-1, with TRBD1 matching 7 bases. This CDR3 is built from 13 residues. The germline gives CDR1 SGDLS, CDR2 YYNGEE. The V and J ends lost 0 bases and 6 bases, in that order; junction bases with no gene match: 2. The CDR3 sequence: CASSVDQGAEAFF. The CDR3 coding sequence is TGTGCCAGCAGCGTAGATCAGGGGGCTGAAGCTTTCTTT.

The genes are TRBV19 and TRBJ1-5; D not resolved. Looked up from germline, CDR1 is LNHDA and CDR2 is SQIVND (reference sequence). The CDR3 is 12 residues long. V was pared by 7 bases and J by 0 bases, with 4 bases between. CDR3 bases: TGTGCCAGTAAAGGTAGCAATCAGCCCCAGCATTTT. Protein: CASKGSNQPQHF.

V gene TRBV4-1 combines with J gene TRBJ2-7, with a weak D call TRBD2 (6 bases). The CDR3 loop spans 16 amino acids. The V end was cut by 5 bases, the J end by 0 bases, with 17 bases between. Germline CDR1 is MGHRA and CDR2 is YSYEKL. This chain's CDR3 is CASSGIGGASSYEQYF. Written as DNA, the CDR3 is TGCGCCAGCAGCGGTATCGGGGGTGCAAGCTCCTACGAGCAGTACTTC.

The table lists this clone with a count of one. The chain links TRBV27 to TRBJ2-1; weak D call: TRBD2 (5 bases). V was pared by 4 bases and J by 8 bases, with 9 bases between. Germline assignment: CDR1 MNHEY and CDR2 SMNVEV (reference sequence). This CDR3 has 12 amino acids. CDR3 residues: CASSSASYEQFF. CDR3 DNA: TGTGCCAGCAGTTCCGCTAGCTATGAGCAGTTCTTC.

The V gene is TRBV19, the J gene TRBJ2-2, with 9 nucleotides matching TRBD1. Germline values: CDR1 LNHDA, CDR2 SQIVND (reference sequence). The CDR3 extends over 14 amino acids. V lost 11 bases to trimming and J lost 8 bases; unmatched junction nucleotides: 12. The CDR3 spells CACSGTGLLGELFF. In DNA form, the CDR3 reads TGTGCCTGTTCCGGGACAGGGTTGTTAGGGGAGCTGTTTTTT.

The chain links TRBV4-2 to TRBJ2-6, with D possibly TRBD1 on 5 matching bases. Germline CDR1 reads LGHNA; CDR2 reads YNFKEQ. The CDR3 loop spans 19 amino acids. V was cut by 1 base and J by 0 bases, with 16 bases left in between. DNA of the CDR3: TGTGCCAGCAGCCAAGCGCGGCACAGGACGTACTCTGGGGCCAACGTCCTGACTTTC. Protein: CASSQARHRTYSGANVLTF.

The rearrangement uses TRBV5-4 and TRBJ1-2; possibly TRBD1 for D (6 bases). Germline lookup yields CDR1 SGHNT and CDR2 YYREEE (reference sequence). V was pared by 3 bases and J by 5 bases, with 17 bases between. The CDR3 extends over 15 amino acids. This CDR3 reads CASSSRGGGWYGYTF. CDR3 nucleotides: TGTGCCAGCAGCTCACGGGGGGGCGGATGGTATGGCTACACCTTC.

Comments on this clone: The same CDR3 arises from other DNA sequences in this sample as well. The chain links TRBV18 to TRBJ2-5; D call uncertain. Germline V gene lookup returns CDR1 KGHSH and CDR2 LQKENI. V lost 2 bases to trimming and J lost 0 bases, with 4 bases between them. The CDR3 has 13 residues. The CDR3 loop reads CASSPGDQETQYF. The CDR3 DNA reads TGTGCCAGCTCACCAGGGGACCAAGAGACCCAGTACTTC.

V and J are TRBV27 and TRBJ1-1, with D possibly being TRBD1 (5 bases). Germline V gene lookup returns CDR1 MNHEY and CDR2 SMNVEV (reference sequence). The germline V and J ends were trimmed by 4 bases and 2 bases, with 14 bases remaining between them. This CDR3 has 15 amino acids. CDR3 DNA: TGTGCCAGCAGTTCTATCTGGACACGAAACACTGAAGCTTTCTTT. Its protein is CASSSIWTRNTEAFF.

Worth noting for this clone: The limits of the CDR3 on the DNA are not certain, so only TCRdb's listed CDR3 is given. The chain joins TRBV28 to TRBJ1-1. Germline CDR1 reads MDHEN; CDR2 reads SYDVKM. The CDR3 comprises 16 residues, both ends counted. CDR3 loop: CASSLYFGDMNTEAFF.

J is TRBJ2-3 and V is TRBV5-1, with D hard to call. The germline V gene has CDR1 SGHRS and CDR2 YFSETQ. The CDR3 consists of 15 residues. Trimming shortened V by 4 bases and J by 2 bases, and 14 bases separated the two germline ends. CDR3 DNA: TGCGCCAGCAGCATAGTACCGCTCTACACAGATACGCAGTATTTT. This gives the protein CASSIVPLYTDTQYF. The full variable domain, its missing parts supplied by reference TRBV5-1 and TRBJ2-3, is KAGVTQTPRYLIKTRGQQVTLSCSPISGHRSVSWYQQTPGQGLQFLFEYFSETQRNKGNFPGRFSGRQFSNSRSEMNVSTLELGDSALYLCASSIVPLYTDTQYFGPGTRLTVL.

Only a few counts were recorded for this clone. The same CDR3 can be traced to other DNA sequences in this sample. The J gene is TRBJ2-3, the V gene TRBV5-1; no clear D. The CDR3 loop spans 14 amino acids. V lost 1 base to trimming and J lost 2 bases, with 8 bases between them. Germline V CDR1 and CDR2: SGHRS, YFSETQ. CDR3 residues: CASSLSQPTDTQYF. CDR3 bases: TGCGCCAGCAGCTTGTCGCAGCCCACAGATACGCAGTATTTT.

The V gene is TRBV2, the J gene TRBJ1-4; tentative D call: TRBD1 (6 bases). Trimming shortened V by 3 bases and J by 1 base, and 12 bases separated the two germline ends. From germline, CDR1 is SNHLY and CDR2 FYNNEI. The length of the CDR3 is 16 residues. CDR3 sequence (DNA): TGTGCCAGCAGTGACGTCTGGGGGCAAACTAATGAAAAACTGTTTTTT. Translation gives CASSDVWGQTNEKLFF.

This chain uses TRBV7-9 with TRBJ2-1, with TRBD2 matching over 7 bases. Losses at the gene ends were 2 bases for V and 5 bases for J; bases not matched to a gene: 0. This CDR3 is built from 13 residues. The V gene's germline CDR1 is SEHNR and CDR2 FQNEAQ (reference sequence). The CDR3 sequence: CASSLTSDNEQFF. In DNA form, the CDR3 reads TGTGCCAGCAGCTTAACTAGCGACAATGAGCAGTTCTTC.